A single T cell receptor beta chain is shown here with its context. The ends lost 4 bases at V and 0 bases at J; junction bases unmatched: 6. The CDR3 covers 17 residues. The germline V gene encodes CDR1 MNHNS and CDR2 SASEGT. Participants' reported clinical history set cohort assignment. This entry belongs to a study of blood T cell repertoires in COVID-19. Study-wide background: The samples span acute and convalescent COVID-19 from the United States, Italy and Spain. The analysed material was cDNA or gDNA that came from T cells, B-cell-depleted T cells, or PBMCs.

The data were produced by immunoSEQ multiplex PCR, yet TCRdb's version contains in-frame clones alone and is incomplete. The data show about 300,000 clones, under 90% seen once. J is TRBJ2-1 and V is TRBV6-1; 10 bases are a match to TRBD2. The clonotype was recovered from a woman aged 40 to 49 who had recovered from COVID-19. Sample: PBMCs or T cells enriched from blood (not recorded which). This CDR3 reads CASSGPLAGGSYNEQFF. DNA for the CDR3: TGTGCCAGCAGTGGACCGTTAGCGGGAGGCTCCTACAATGAGCAGTTCTTC.